A selection of T cell receptor beta chains follows, all from one sample in a study of T cell repertoires in cytomegalovirus infection. What these receptors recognize is not known. TCRdb re-analysed the reads in MiXCR, keeping a single row per CDR3 protein. The sample includes approximately 730,000 distinct CDR3 sequences, under 35% of them seen just once. Source: cultured CD8+ T cells from PBMCs, taken from culture after CMV antigen stimulation. All receptors derive from a human donor in good health (CMV status not recorded). Some clones in this sample may be carry-over from other donors' samples. Both conserved end residues are part of each CDR3. A D gene is named only where the DNA matches it firmly. Size values are once, few and many counts, or a class for expanded clones, and some rows have none.

few	NA	TRBV20-1	TRBJ2-4	TGCAGTGCCACACACCACGGGACACACTTAGCCAAAAACATTCAGTACTTC	CSATHHGTHLAKNIQYF
NA	NA	TRBV12-3/TRBV12-4	TRBJ1-2	TGTGCCAGCAGTTTTGGATCTTTAGTACCCTATGGCTACACCTTC	CASSFGSLVPYGYTF
many	NA	TRBV7-2	TRBJ1-1	TGTGCCAGCAGCATCCACAGGGTGAACACTGAAGCTTTCTTT	CASSIHRVNTEAFF
NA	NA	TRBV12-3/TRBV12-4	TRBJ1-2	TGTGCCAGCAGTTTACTACCTTCCTATGGCTACACCTTC	CASSLLPSYGYTF
NA	NA	TRBV6-5	TRBJ1-4	TGTGCCAGCAGTTACAGCGAGGCGGGGACTAATGAAAAACTGTTTTTT	CASSYSEAGTNEKLFF
few	NA	TRBV12-3/TRBV12-4	TRBJ1-4	TGTGCCAGCAGTGGCCGGGGCCTTATGGTCCTGTTTTTT	CASSGRGLMVLFF
many	NA	TRBV7-8	TRBJ2-6	TGTGCCAGCAGCTTAAGCTCTGGGGCCAACGTCCTGACTTTC	CASSLSSGANVLTF
once	NA	TRBV19	TRBJ1-5	TGTGCCAGTAGTATTGTCAGGGATAGCAATCAGCCCCAGCATTTT	CASSIVRDSNQPQHF
few	NA	TRBV4-1	TRBJ2-1	TGCGCCAGCAGCCAAGATGGAGCGGGCCCCTACAATGAGCAGTTCTTC	CASSQDGAGPYNEQFF
few	NA	TRBV5-1	TRBJ2-1	TGCGCCAGCAGCTGGGGACATGGTGGTAATGAGCAGTTCTTC	CASSWGHGGNEQFF
few	TRBD1	TRBV7-8	TRBJ1-1	TGTGCCAGCAGCCCGACGGGACAGACTGGGGTCACTGAAGCTTTCTTT	CASSPTGQTGVTEAFF
many	NA	TRBV7-6	TRBJ2-3	TGTGCCAGCAGCTTAGAAAGTTGGGATACGCAGTATTTT	CASSLESWDTQYF
NA	TRBD2	TRBV27	TRBJ2-5	TGTGCCAGCAGTTCCCGACTAGCGGGGGGAGAGACCCAGTACTTC	CASSSRLAGGETQYF
few	NA	TRBV10-2	TRBJ2-7	TGCGCCAGCACCCCGGTGGCAGGGAGCTCCTACGAGCAGTACTTC	CASTPVAGSSYEQYF
few	NA	TRBV12-3/TRBV12-4	TRBJ1-5	TGTGCCAGCAGCATCGGGACGGTCAATCAGCCCCAGCATTTT	CASSIGTVNQPQHF
many	TRBD2	TRBV7-2	TRBJ2-5	TGTGCCAGCAGCTTTAGTGAGGGACTAGCCCCCCAGTACTTC	CASSFSEGLAPQYF
few	TRBD1	TRBV7-8	TRBJ2-5	TGTGCCAGCAGTTACCTAGACAGGGACCAAGAGACCCAGTACTTC	CASSYLDRDQETQYF
NA	NA	TRBV2	TRBJ2-7	TGTGCCAGCAGTGACGGCTCCCCCTACGAGCAGTACTTC	CASSDGSPYEQYF
NA	NA	TRBV7-6	TRBJ2-1	TGTACCAGCAGCTTAGCGACTGCGAATGAGCAGTTCTTC	CTSSLATANEQFF